These 5 T cell receptor beta chains share one sample of origin, sequenced in a study of cytomegalovirus exposure and HLA in healthy donors. PCR used 60 Vbeta primers and 13 Jbeta primers. The repertoire was sequenced with immunoSEQ multiplex PCR; TCRdb's copy has only in-frame clones and lacks some. The repertoire includes about 91,000 clones, about 68% of them detected once, and about 2.3% sits in the top ten. What was sequenced was PBMCs. These receptors were collected from a human donor in good health.

DNA for the CDR3: TGTGCCAGCAGCCCCGGAGGGCGGGGGGGAATCTCAAACAATGAGCAGTTCTTC. It specifies CASSPGGRGGISNNEQFF. The gene calls are TRBV5-4 and TRBJ2-1, with 9 bases fitting TRBD2. The ends lost 4 bases at V and 5 bases at J; junction bases unmatched: 16. CDR1 and CDR2 from the germline V gene are SGHNT and YYREEE (reference sequence). The CDR3 consists of 18 residues.

V gene TRBV5-8 combines with J gene TRBJ1-1; D not certain. The CDR3 consists of 13 residues. CDR1 and CDR2 (germline): SGHTS, YDEGEE. V was shortened by 7 bases and J by 5 bases, with 15 bases between the two germline ends. CDR3 bases: TGTGCCAGCGGACTAGTACGAGGTACTGAAGCTTTCTTT. The encoded protein is CASGLVRGTEAFF.

V is TRBV7-6 and J is TRBJ2-1, with TRBD1 identical over 8 bases. Germline values: CDR1 SGHVS, CDR2 FNYEAQ. V was clipped by 4 bases and J by 6 bases; unmatched bases: 5. The CDR3 has 14 amino acids. The CDR3 region is CASSWAGGGNEQFF. DNA for the CDR3: TGTGCCAGCAGCTGGGCAGGGGGCGGCAATGAGCAGTTCTTC.

Details on this clone: Compared with germline, one end of the junction differs, possibly owing to a read error. The chain carries TRBV7-7 and TRBJ2-5; 11 bases map to TRBD2. Germline V lookup: CDR1 SSHAT, CDR2 FNYEAQ (reference sequence). CDR3 length: 15 amino acids. The CDR3 is CASSFRTSGQETQYF. The CDR3 bases are TGTGCTAGCAGCTTTCGGACTAGCGGGCAAGAGACCCAGTACTTC.

V and J are TRBV5-6 and TRBJ2-1; 9 bases are a match to TRBD1. Germline V gene sequence: CDR1 SGHDT, CDR2 YYEEEE. Unmatched junction bases numbered 12, after V lost 3 bases and J lost 2 bases. This CDR3 comprises 18 residues. The CDR3 DNA is TGTGCCAGCAGCTCCTTAGCCCCCGGGACAGGGACCTACAATGAGCAGTTCTTC. It codes for CASSSLAPGTGTYNEQFF.